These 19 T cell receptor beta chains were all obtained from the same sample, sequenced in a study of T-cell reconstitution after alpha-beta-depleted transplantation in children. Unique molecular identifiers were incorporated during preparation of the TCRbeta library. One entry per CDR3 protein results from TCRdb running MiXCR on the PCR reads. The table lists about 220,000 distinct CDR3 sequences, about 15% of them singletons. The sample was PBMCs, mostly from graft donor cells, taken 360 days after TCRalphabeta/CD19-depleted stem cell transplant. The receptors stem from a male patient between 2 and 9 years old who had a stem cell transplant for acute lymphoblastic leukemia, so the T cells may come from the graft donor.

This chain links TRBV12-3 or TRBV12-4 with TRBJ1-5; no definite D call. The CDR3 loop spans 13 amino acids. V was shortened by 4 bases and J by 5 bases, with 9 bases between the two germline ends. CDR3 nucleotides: TGTGCCAGCAGTTCAGGACGTGATCAGCCCCAGCATTTT. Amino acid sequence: CASSSGRDQPQHF.

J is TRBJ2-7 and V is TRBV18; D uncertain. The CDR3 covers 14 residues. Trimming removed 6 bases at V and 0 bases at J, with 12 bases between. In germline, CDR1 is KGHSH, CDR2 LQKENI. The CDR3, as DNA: TGTGCCAGCTCCCAATACAAAACCTCCTACGAGCAGTACTTC. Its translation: CASSQYKTSYEQYF.

CDR3 loop: CSVQDGIKNIQYF. CDR3 bases: TGCAGCGTCCAGGACGGAATCAAAAACATTCAGTACTTC. The chain employs TRBV29-1 and TRBJ2-4; D gene unclear. Germline V gives CDR1 SQVTM, CDR2 ANQGSEA. This CDR3 has 13 amino acids. V was cut by 6 bases and J by 3 bases, with 12 bases left in between.

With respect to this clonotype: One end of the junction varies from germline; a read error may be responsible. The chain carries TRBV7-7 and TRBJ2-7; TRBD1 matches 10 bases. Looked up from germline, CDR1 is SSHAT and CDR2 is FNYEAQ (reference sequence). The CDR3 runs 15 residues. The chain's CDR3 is CASSLGTGVSYEQYF. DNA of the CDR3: TGTGCTAGCAGCTTGGGGACAGGGGTTTCCTACGAGCAGTACTTC.

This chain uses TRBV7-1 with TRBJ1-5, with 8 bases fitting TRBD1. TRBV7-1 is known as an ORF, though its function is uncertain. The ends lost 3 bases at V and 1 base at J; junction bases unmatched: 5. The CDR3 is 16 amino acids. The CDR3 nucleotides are TGTGCCAGCAGCTCCGGACAGGGTCAGAGCAATCAGCCCCAGCATTTT. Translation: CASSSGQGQSNQPQHF.

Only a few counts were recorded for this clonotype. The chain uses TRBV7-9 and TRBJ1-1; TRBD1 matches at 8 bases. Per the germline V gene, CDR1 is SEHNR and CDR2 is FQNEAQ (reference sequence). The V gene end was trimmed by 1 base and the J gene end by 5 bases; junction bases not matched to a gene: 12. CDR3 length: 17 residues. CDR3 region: CASSLGKLAGGETEAFF. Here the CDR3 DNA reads TGTGCCAGCAGCTTAGGTAAATTGGCAGGGGGCGAAACTGAAGCTTTCTTT. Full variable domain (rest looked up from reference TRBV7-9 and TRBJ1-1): DTGVSQNPRHKITKRGQNVTFRCDPISEHNRLYWYRQTLGQGPEFLTYFQNEAQLEKSRLLSDRFSAERPKGSFSTLEIQRTEQGDSAMYLCASSLGKLAGGETEAFFGQGTRLTVV.

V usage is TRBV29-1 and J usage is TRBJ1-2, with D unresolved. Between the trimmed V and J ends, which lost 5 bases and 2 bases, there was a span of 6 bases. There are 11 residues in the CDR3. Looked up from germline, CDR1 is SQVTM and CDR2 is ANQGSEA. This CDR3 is CSVPHNYGYTF. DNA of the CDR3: TGCAGCGTTCCCCACAACTATGGCTACACCTTC.

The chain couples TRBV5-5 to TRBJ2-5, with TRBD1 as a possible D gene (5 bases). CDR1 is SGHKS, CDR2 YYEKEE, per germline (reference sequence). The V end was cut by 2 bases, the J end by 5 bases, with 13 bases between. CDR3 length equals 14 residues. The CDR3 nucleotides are TGTGCCAGCAGCTTAGTAGGGGAAGGGGAGACCCAGTACTTC. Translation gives CASSLVGEGETQYF.

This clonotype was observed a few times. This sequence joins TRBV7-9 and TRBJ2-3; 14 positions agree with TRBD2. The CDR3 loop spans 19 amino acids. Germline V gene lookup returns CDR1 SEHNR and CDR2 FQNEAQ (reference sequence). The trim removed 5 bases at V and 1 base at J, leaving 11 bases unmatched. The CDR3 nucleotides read TGTGCCAGCAGCCGACTTGCCGGGACTAGCGGGAGCCGCACAGATACGCAGTATTTT. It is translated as CASSRLAGTSGSRTDTQYF.

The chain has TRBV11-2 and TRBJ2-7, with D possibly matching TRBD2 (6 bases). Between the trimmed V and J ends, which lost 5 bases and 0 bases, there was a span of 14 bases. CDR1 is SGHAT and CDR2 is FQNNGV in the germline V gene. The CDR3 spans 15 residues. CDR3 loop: CASSQTGGYSYEQYF. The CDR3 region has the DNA TGTGCCAGCAGCCAAACCGGGGGTTACTCCTACGAGCAGTACTTC.

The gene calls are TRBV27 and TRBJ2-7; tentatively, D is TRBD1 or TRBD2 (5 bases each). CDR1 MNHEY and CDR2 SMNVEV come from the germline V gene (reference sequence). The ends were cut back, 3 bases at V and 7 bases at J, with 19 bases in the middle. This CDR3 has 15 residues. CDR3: CASSFRGGLGREQYF. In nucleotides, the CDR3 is TGTGCCAGCAGTTTCCGGGGCGGCCTCGGAAGGGAGCAGTACTTC.

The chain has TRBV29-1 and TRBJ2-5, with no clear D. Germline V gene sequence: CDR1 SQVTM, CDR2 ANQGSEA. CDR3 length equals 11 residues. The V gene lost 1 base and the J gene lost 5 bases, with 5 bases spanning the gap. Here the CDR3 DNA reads TGCAGCGTTGAAGTGTGGGAGACCCAGTACTTC. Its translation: CSVEVWETQYF.

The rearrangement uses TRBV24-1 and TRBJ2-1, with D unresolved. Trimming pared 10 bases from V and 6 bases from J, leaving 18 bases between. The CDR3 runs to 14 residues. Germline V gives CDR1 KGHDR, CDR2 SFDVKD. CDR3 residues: CATQLGNRINEQFF. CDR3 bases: TGTGCCACTCAACTCGGTAATCGCATCAATGAGCAGTTCTTC.

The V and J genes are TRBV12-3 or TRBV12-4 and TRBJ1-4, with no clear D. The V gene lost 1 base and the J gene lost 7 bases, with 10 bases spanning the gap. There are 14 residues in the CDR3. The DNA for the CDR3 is TGTGCCAGCAGTTTAGAAGAAGGGAGTGAAAAACTGTTTTTT. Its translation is CASSLEEGSEKLFF.

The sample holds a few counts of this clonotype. CDR3 in DNA: TGTGCGACGGGGCCGAATCCCTACAATGAGCAGTTCTTC. The encoded protein is CATGPNPYNEQFF. The chain has TRBV5-5 and TRBJ2-1; the D gene could be TRBD1 or TRBD2 (5 bases each). The V gene's germline CDR1 is SGHKS and CDR2 YYEKEE (reference sequence). The CDR3 covers 13 residues.

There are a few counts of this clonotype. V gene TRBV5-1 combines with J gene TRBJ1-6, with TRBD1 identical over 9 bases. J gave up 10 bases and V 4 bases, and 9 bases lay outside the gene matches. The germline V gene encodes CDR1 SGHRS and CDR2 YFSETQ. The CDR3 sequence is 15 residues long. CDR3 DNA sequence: TGCGCCAGCAGCGAGAGGGGACAGGGAGGGTCACCCCTCCACTTT. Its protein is CASSERGQGGSPLHF. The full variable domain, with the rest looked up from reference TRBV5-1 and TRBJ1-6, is KAGVTQTPRYLIKTRGQQVTLSCSPISGHRSVSWYQQTPGQGLQFLFEYFSETQRNKGNFPGRFSGRQFSNSRSEMNVSTLELGDSALYLCASSERGQGGSPLHFGNGTRLTVT.

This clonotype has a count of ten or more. CDR3 region: CASSPPTSGDGETQYF. CDR3 nucleotides: TGTGCCAGCTCACCACCGACTAGCGGGGATGGAGAGACCCAGTACTTC. J is TRBJ2-5 and V is TRBV18; TRBD2 matches 11 bases. CDR3 length: 16 residues. The ends lost 0 bases at V and 4 bases at J; junction bases unmatched: 4. Germline V lookup: CDR1 KGHSH, CDR2 LQKENI. Full variable domain (remainder filled in from reference TRBV18 and TRBJ2-5): NAGVMQNPRHLVRRRGQEARLRCSPMKGHSHVYWYRQLPEEGLKFMVYLQKENIIDESGMPKERFSAEFPKEGPSILRIQQVVRGDSAAYFCASSPPTSGDGETQYFGPGTRLLVL.

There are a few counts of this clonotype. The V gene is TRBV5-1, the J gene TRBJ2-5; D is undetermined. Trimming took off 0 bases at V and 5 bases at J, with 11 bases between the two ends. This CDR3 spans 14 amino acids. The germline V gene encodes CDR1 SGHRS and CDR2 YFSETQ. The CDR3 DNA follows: TGCGCCAGCAGCTTGGTGGACCTACTGGAGACCCAGTACTTC. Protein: CASSLVDLLETQYF.

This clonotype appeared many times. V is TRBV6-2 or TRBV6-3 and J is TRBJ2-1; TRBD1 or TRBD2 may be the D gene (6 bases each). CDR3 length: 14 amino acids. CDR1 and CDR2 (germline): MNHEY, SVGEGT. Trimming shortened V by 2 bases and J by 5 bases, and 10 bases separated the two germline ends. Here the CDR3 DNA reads TGTGCCAGCAGTTACCGGGGGCGAGACAATGAGCAGTTCTTC. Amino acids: CASSYRGRDNEQFF.